This record looks at one T cell receptor beta chain sequence and its context. Original analysis: Amplification with reference gene primers provided the estimates of nucleated cell counts. Assay: immunoSEQ multiplex PCR; the TCRdb copy retains only in-frame clones and omits some. That table is the source of V, J and clone size, and D and trimming were worked out from the DNA. The sample gives about 98,000 clones, 70% to 90% of which show up once; around 10% is in the top ten. This sample was taken from a study of blood T cell repertoires in COVID-19. Study-level information: Italy, Spain and the United States were the sources of the convalescent and acute COVID-19 samples. Sample material is recorded as cDNA or gDNA derived from T cells, B-cell-depleted T cells, or PBMCs.

This receptor was obtained from a man aged 40-49 years with active or convalescent COVID-19. Sequencing was done on a sample of peripheral blood.

Here the CDR3 reads CASSLRQGSYGYTF. The CDR3 DNA reads as TGTGCCAGCAGTTTACGGCAGGGTAGCTATGGCTACACCTTC. This chain connects TRBV27 to TRBJ1-2; a weak D match, TRBD1 (5 bases). Germline-derived CDR1 and CDR2 are MNHEY and SMNVEV (reference sequence). The CDR3 length is 14 residues. With 2 bases removed from V and 4 bases from J, the gap between germline ends came to 11 bases.